The sequence of this TCR beta chain was determined in a study of cytomegalovirus exposure and HLA in healthy donors. CDR3 length: 16 amino acids. The germline V gene encodes CDR1 SGHVS and CDR2 FQNEAQ. The V and J ends lost 1 base and 3 bases, in that order; junction bases with no gene match: 5. Donors in the study were healthy people who gave bone marrow. Study-level results: Researchers reported in a later analysis that a missense DCLRE1C variant was tied to TCR beta V- and J-gene trimming.

Primers for the PCR totalled 60 Vbeta and 13 Jbeta. Only in-frame clones appear in the TCRdb table, and some are missing; sequencing was by immunoSEQ multiplex PCR. This table holds fewer than 150,000 clones, about 80% found once. This clone was seen a handful of times. Its specificity is not known. The J gene is TRBJ1-1, the V gene TRBV7-8, with 10 nucleotides matching TRBD1. The receptor's source is a middle-aged man in good health and CMV-seropositive. Material: PBMCs. The CDR3: CASSLGDRGGYTEAFF. DNA for the CDR3: TGTGCCAGCAGCTTAGGGGACAGGGGCGGGTACACTGAAGCTTTCTTT.